This entry lists 17 T cell receptor beta chains sequenced from one sample in a study of cytomegalovirus exposure and HLA in healthy donors. PCR amplification relied on 60 Vbeta primers (plus 13 Jbeta primers). TCRdb keeps only in-frame clones here, not all; method: immunoSEQ multiplex PCR. Found here are approximately 75,000 clones, about 66% of them singletons; the top ten hold roughly a fifth. The specimen was PBMCs. These receptors originate from a man aged 40-55 years in good health and CMV-seropositive.

The chain is built from TRBV30 and TRBJ2-7; tentative D call: TRBD1 (6 bases). Germline-derived CDR1 and CDR2 are GTSNPN and SVGIG (reference sequence). V lost 3 bases to trimming and J lost 1 base, with 7 bases between them. CDR3 size: 12 residues. The CDR3 region is CAWRTGSYEQYF. CDR3 DNA: TGTGCCTGGAGGACAGGTTCCTACGAGCAGTACTTC.

V is TRBV7-2 and J is TRBJ2-5; the match to TRBD1 covers 7 bases. The CDR3 length is 14 residues. Germline CDR1 reads SGHTA; CDR2 reads FQGNSA. V dropped 6 bases and J dropped 2; count of bases not matched to a gene: 6. For the CDR3, the DNA is TGTGCCAGCAGGTCTTACAGGGGTCAAGAGACCCAGTACTTC. This encodes CASRSYRGQETQYF.

The CDR3 nucleotides are TGTGCCAGCAGACCCCCGGGACAGAACACCGGGGAGCTGTTTTTT. Translation gives CASRPPGQNTGELFF. The V gene is TRBV6-1, the J gene TRBJ2-2; D might be TRBD1 (6 bases). Trimming shortened V by 6 bases and J by 1 base, and 12 bases separated the two germline ends. Germline-derived CDR1 and CDR2 are MNHNS and SASEGT. The CDR3 is 15 amino acids.

This chain uses TRBV6-5 with TRBJ2-7; weak D call: TRBD1 (6 bases). V lost 5 bases to trimming and J lost 4 bases, with 9 bases between them. The germline gives CDR1 MNHEY, CDR2 SVGAGI. The CDR3 runs to 12 residues. The CDR3 DNA sequence: TGTGCCAGCAGTAAAACAGGGTACGAGCAGTACTTC. As protein: CASSKTGYEQYF.

The J gene is TRBJ2-5, the V gene TRBV7-9; D gene ambiguous. This CDR3 contains 11 residues. Per the germline V gene, CDR1 is SEHNR and CDR2 is FQNEAQ (reference sequence). V lost 5 bases, J lost 7 bases, and 8 bases lay in between. The CDR3 loop is CASSKLRTQYF. DNA for the CDR3: TGTGCCAGCAGCAAACTGAGGACCCAGTACTTC.

The V gene is TRBV9, the J gene TRBJ2-5; 9 nucleotides line up with TRBD1. V shed 6 bases and J 5 bases; nucleotides not matched to a gene: 11. CDR1 SGDLS and CDR2 YYNGEE come from the germline V gene. This CDR3 is built from 15 residues. The CDR3, as DNA: TGTGCCAGCAACCCACAGGGGGCGCCCGGGGAGACCCAGTACTTC. The encoded protein is CASNPQGAPGETQYF. The full variable domain, rest sourced from reference TRBV9 and TRBJ2-5, is DSGVTQTPKHLITATGQRVTLRCSPRSGDLSVYWYQQSLDQGLQFLIQYYNGEERAKGNILERFSAQQFPDLHSELNLSSLELGDSALYFCASNPQGAPGETQYFGPGTRLLVL.

This clone has only a few counts. The gene calls are TRBV5-1 and TRBJ1-2, with D uncertain. There are 14 residues in the CDR3. V lost 2 bases and J lost 4, with 12 bases in between. From germline, CDR1 is SGHRS and CDR2 YFSETQ. The CDR3 nucleotides are TGCGCCAGCAGCTTCCTCGGGGTTGGCTATGGCTACACCTTC. Amino acids: CASSFLGVGYGYTF.

J is TRBJ2-2 and V is TRBV7-2; 10 nucleotides match TRBD2. Per the germline V gene, CDR1 is SGHTA and CDR2 is FQGNSA. The ends lost 6 bases at V and 5 bases at J; junction bases unmatched: 12. This CDR3 has 17 amino acids. The DNA of the CDR3 is TGTGCCAGCAGTCCACAGCGGGGGGGCGTCGAGACCGGGGAGCTGTTTTTT. Encoded protein: CASSPQRGGVETGELFF.

The V and J genes are TRBV6-4 and TRBJ2-3; D unclear. Germline V gene sequence: CDR1 MRHNA, CDR2 SNTAGT. This CDR3 is built from 14 residues. The ends were cut back, 2 bases at V and 11 bases at J, with 17 bases in the middle. In nucleotides, the CDR3 is TGTGCCAGCAGTGACCCACACGATCCAAATGTGCAGTATTTT. This codes for CASSDPHDPNVQYF.

The rearrangement joins TRBV7-2 to TRBJ2-3; 7 nucleotides line up with TRBD1. The CDR3 length is 16 residues. Germline V gene sequence: CDR1 SGHTA, CDR2 FQGNSA. With V trimmed by 3 bases and J by 2 bases, 8 bases remained unmatched. The CDR3 bases are TGTGCCAGCAGCTTGCTAGGCACAGGGGCCACAGATACGCAGTATTTT. Protein: CASSLLGTGATDTQYF.

V is TRBV14 and J is TRBJ1-1; D might be TRBD1 (6 bases). The germline CDR1 and CDR2 sequences are SGHDN and FVKESK. The CDR3 has 18 residues. Trimming left V 3 bases short and J 3 bases short, with 23 bases between. CDR3 coding DNA: TGTGCCAGCAGCCATCTATATTCATATGGGGGCGAGGACACTGAAGCTTTCTTT. This gives the protein CASSHLYSYGGEDTEAFF.

V is TRBV5-4 and J is TRBJ2-3, with TRBD1 matching over 10 bases. CDR1 SGHNT and CDR2 YYREEE come from the germline V gene (reference sequence). V lost 3 bases and J lost 0; bases outside the gene matches: 4. This CDR3 contains 16 residues. The CDR3 coding sequence is TGTGCCAGCAGCTGGGACAGGGGTCCTAGCACAGATACGCAGTATTTT. Its translation: CASSWDRGPSTDTQYF.

The chain is built from TRBV18 and TRBJ2-3, with D possibly matching TRBD2 (6 bases). V was pared by 4 bases and J by 0 bases, with 11 bases between. The CDR3 covers 15 residues. Germline CDR1 KGHSH, CDR2 LQKENI. The CDR3 is CASSRAGTSTDTQYF. In DNA, the CDR3 is TGTGCCAGCTCACGTGCGGGGACTAGCACAGATACGCAGTATTTT.

The chain carries TRBV18 and TRBJ2-1; unclear D gene. With 5 bases removed from V and 3 bases from J, the gap between germline ends came to 5 bases. This CDR3 region has 12 residues. Germline lookup yields CDR1 KGHSH and CDR2 LQKENI. CDR3 DNA: TGTGCCAGCTCAGCGAACTACAATGAGCAGTTCTTC. Protein product: CASSANYNEQFF.

This clone has just one count. The rearrangement uses TRBV4-3 and TRBJ2-7; 7 bases agree with TRBD1. Losses at the gene ends were 0 bases for V and 7 bases for J; bases not matched to a gene: 9. The CDR3 totals 15 residues. Germline lookup yields CDR1 LGHNA and CDR2 YSLEER. CDR3 loop: CASSQDRGAGGEQYF. Written as DNA, the CDR3 is TGCGCCAGCAGCCAAGATCGTGGGGCAGGGGGTGAGCAGTACTTC.

V and J are TRBV7-9 and TRBJ1-2; TRBD1 aligns across 7 bases. This CDR3 has 15 amino acids. V lost 5 bases to trimming and J lost 4 bases; unmatched junction nucleotides: 10. Germline CDR1 reads SEHNR; CDR2 reads FQNEAQ (reference sequence). The DNA of the CDR3 is TGTGCCAGCAGCGCCGACACAGGGGCCGGCTATGGCTACACCTTC. This encodes CASSADTGAGYGYTF.

The genes are TRBV5-1 and TRBJ2-7, with a weak D call TRBD1 (6 bases). Germline values: CDR1 SGHRS, CDR2 YFSETQ. The germline V and J ends were trimmed by 1 base and 1 base, with 15 bases remaining between them. The CDR3 runs to 16 residues. CDR3 amino acids: CASSLNAVGQSYEQYF. CDR3 bases: TGCGCCAGCAGCTTGAACGCCGTCGGACAGTCCTACGAGCAGTACTTC.